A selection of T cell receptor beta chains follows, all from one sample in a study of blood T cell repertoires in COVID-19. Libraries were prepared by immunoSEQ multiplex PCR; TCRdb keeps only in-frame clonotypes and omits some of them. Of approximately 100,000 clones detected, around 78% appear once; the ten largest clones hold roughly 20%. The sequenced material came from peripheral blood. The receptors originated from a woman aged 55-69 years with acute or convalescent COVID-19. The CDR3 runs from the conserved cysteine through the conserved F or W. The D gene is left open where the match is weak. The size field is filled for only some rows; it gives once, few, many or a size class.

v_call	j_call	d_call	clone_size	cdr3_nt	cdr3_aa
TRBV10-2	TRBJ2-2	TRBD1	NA	TGCGCCATCCAGGGGGCGCGCGGCACCGGGGAGCTGTTTTTT	CAIQGARGTGELFF
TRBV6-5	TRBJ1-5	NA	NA	TGTGCCAGCAGGACGGGAAACGGCAACAATCAGCCCCAGCATTTT	CASRTGNGNNQPQHF
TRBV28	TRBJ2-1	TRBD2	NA	TGTGCCAGCAGTTTAGTGGGACTAGGGAATGAGCAGTTCTTC	CASSLVGLGNEQFF
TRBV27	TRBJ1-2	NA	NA	TGTGCCAGCAGCAACAGGGACGGTGGCTACACCTTC	CASSNRDGGYTF
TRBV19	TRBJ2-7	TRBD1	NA	TGTGCCAGAAAGGGACAGTTTTCCTACGAGCAGTACTTC	CARKGQFSYEQYF
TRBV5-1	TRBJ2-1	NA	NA	TGCGCCAGCAGCTGGGCTGGGGGGTCCTACAATGAGCAGTTCTTC	CASSWAGGSYNEQFF
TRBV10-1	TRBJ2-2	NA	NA	TGCGCCAGCGCCCAAAACAGGGCCTCTGGGGAGCTGTTTTTT	CASAQNRASGELFF
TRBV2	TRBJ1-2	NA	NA	TGTGCCAGCAGTGTCCTCTCCGCAGCTAACTATGGCTACACCTTC	CASSVLSAANYGYTF
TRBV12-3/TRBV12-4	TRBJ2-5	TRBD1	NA	TGTGCCAGCAGAAGACAGGGTGTGGAGACCCAGTACTTC	CASRRQGVETQYF
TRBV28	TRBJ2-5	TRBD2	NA	TGTGCCAGCAGCTCCGGGACTACGCAAGAGACCCAGTACTTC	CASSSGTTQETQYF
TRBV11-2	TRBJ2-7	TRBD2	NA	TGTGCCAGCAGCTTCAGCGGGAGGGCAGGAGAGCAGTACTTC	CASSFSGRAGEQYF
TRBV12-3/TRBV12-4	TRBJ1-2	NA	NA	TGTGCCAGCCGCGGCGGGGGATATGGCTACACCTTC	CASRGGGYGYTF
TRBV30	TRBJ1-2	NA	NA	TGTGCCTGGAGTGTAGAGGCTAACTATGGCTACACCTTC	CAWSVEANYGYTF
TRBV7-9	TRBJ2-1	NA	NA	TGTGCCAGCAGCTTAGGCCAGGGAAAGTTCGATGAGCAGTTCTTC	CASSLGQGKFDEQFF
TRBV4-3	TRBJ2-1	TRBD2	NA	TGCGCCAGCAGCCAAGGGACTAGCGGGAGTTTCTCCACTCGCAGATTGTACAATGAGCAGTTCTTC	CASSQGTSGSFSTRRLYNEQFF
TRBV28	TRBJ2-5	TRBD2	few	TGTGCCAGCATGGGGCTAGCGGGGGGGCCGGATATGGAGACCCAGTACTTC	CASMGLAGGPDMETQYF
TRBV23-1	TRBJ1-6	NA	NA	TGCGCCAGCAGTCAACTTTATCCTATTGGGCTTTTCGATAATTCACCCCTCCACTTT	CASSQLYPIGLFDNSPLHF
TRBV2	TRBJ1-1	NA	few	TGTGCCAGCAGTGAAGGAGGTGTAGGCACTGAAGCTTTCTTT	CASSEGGVGTEAFF
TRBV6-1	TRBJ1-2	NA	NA	TGTGCCAGCAGTGAAGGCGGGGATTACTATGGCTACACCTTC	CASSEGGDYYGYTF
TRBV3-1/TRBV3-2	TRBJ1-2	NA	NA	TGTGCCAGCAGCCATCAAAAGGGGGGCTACACCTTC	CASSHQKGGYTF
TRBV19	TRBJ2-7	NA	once	TGTGCCAGCCGGACAGCCGACTCCTACGAGCAGTACTTC	CASRTADSYEQYF
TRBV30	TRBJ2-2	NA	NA	TGTGCCTGGGAACCAGGAGGGACCGGGGAGCTGTTTTTT	CAWEPGGTGELFF
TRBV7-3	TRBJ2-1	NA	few	TGTGCCAGCAGCCCCGCCGGGGGTAATGAGCAGTTCTTC	CASSPAGGNEQFF
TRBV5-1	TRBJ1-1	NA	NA	TGCGCCAGCAGCATAGACAGGTACACTGAAGCTTTCTTT	CASSIDRYTEAFF